This entry features one T cell receptor beta chain sequence. What this receptor recognizes is not known. No quality values exist for individual bases; no much larger clone is one base distant. V is cut back by 0 bases and J by 7 bases, with 9 bases in the junction unmatched. CDR1 and CDR2, looked up from the germline V gene, are LGHNA and YSLEER. Its CDR3 holds 16 amino acids, cysteine through phenylalanine. The read is trimmed to its CDR3 DNA, 48 bases read in frame from base 1. Genomic DNA was isolated from the sorted cells so that the TCRbeta CDR3 region could be sequenced. TCRbeta CDR3 regions were sequenced using the immunoSEQ Assay. The immuneACCESS repertoire file appears here via TCRdb, limited to in-frame rearrangements. These files lack a portion of the clones; in checked studies, under half of the deficit traces to unresolved V genes, and the cause of the others is not known. This sample is represented by about 31,000 clones; 85% to 95% of them were singletons. Clones ranked in the top ten supply approximately 26% of the sample.

The data belong to a study of OX40 agonist ivuxolimab in advanced cancers. About the full investigation: Ivuxolimab was an agonistic, fully human IgG2 monoclonal antibody directed against OX40 (CD134), a costimulatory receptor. Intravenous ivuxolimab was administered to patients every 2 weeks at six dose levels: 0.01, 0.1, 0.3, 1.5, 3 and 10 mg/kg. Of the approximately 50 dose-escalation patients, hepatocellular carcinoma was present in around 20, melanoma in around 15, renal cell carcinoma in 9 and head and neck cancer in 9. The dose-escalation cohort was around 84% male with a mean age of approximately 60 years, ranging from roughly 20 to 80. Patients were allowed to have had prior anti-PD-1, anti-PD-L1 or anti-CTLA-4 therapy, and 40% of the dose-escalation patients had been treated with checkpoint inhibitors. Three dose-escalation patients achieved partial responses, one with hepatocellular carcinoma and two with cutaneous melanoma. Peripheral TCRbeta sequencing aimed to test whether ivuxolimab altered TCR sequence diversity and caused clonal T-cell expansion. The paper reports the monotherapy dose-escalation portion (N of about 50 patients) of the phase I ivuxolimab trial.

Points the paper makes about the study in general: After ivuxolimab, expanded clones were on average more numerous among CD8+ T cells than among CD4+ T cells. The antigen specificity of the clonally expanded peripheral T cells was not determined. In the 0.1-3.0 mg/kg groups, partial responders had among the lowest normalized peripheral clonal expansion, particularly in CD8+ T cells. Low levels of normalized T-cell clonal expansion were also seen in some patients who did not respond. At doses from 0.1 to 3.0 mg/kg, clonal expansion was seen in both CD4+ and CD8+ blood T cells between baseline and week 6.

The trial excluded patients who had a history of autoimmune disease or who were on systemic immunosuppression. In every dose cohort, peripheral blood was drawn for TCR sequencing at baseline, cycle 4 day 1, and cycle 7 day 1. The samples were drawn from a first-in-human, open-label, multicenter phase I dose-escalation trial of ivuxolimab. Adults with locally advanced or metastatic head and neck squamous cell, hepatocellular, melanoma or renal cell carcinoma were enrolled in the trial. Before TCR sequencing, CD4+ and CD8+ T cells were separately sorted from peripheral blood. Sequenced here: CD4+ or CD8+ T cells sorted from blood, sampled in a trial of the OX40 agonist ivuxolimab. This chain joins TRBV4-3 to TRBJ2-7; TRBD2 agrees with 10 junctional bases. The receptor was isolated from an adult with an advanced solid tumor such as melanoma, head and neck, liver or kidney cancer. The DNA sequence is as follows: TGCGCCAGCAGCCAAGATGGGACTAGCGCCAGGGGGGAGCAGTACTTC. Its amino acids are CASSQDGTSARGEQYF.